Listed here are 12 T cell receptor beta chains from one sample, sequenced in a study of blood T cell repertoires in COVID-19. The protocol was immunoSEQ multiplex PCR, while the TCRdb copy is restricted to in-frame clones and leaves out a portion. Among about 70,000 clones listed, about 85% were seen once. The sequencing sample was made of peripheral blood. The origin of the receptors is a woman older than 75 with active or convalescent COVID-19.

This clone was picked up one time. The chain's CDR3 is CAWSVTAGLDIQYF. The CDR3 DNA sequence: TGTGCCTGGAGTGTAACGGCAGGGCTGGACATTCAGTACTTC. This chain joins TRBV30 and TRBJ2-4, with D possibly being TRBD1 (5 bases). This CDR3 has 14 amino acids. Germline V lookup: CDR1 GTSNPN, CDR2 SVGIG (reference sequence). The V end was cut by 0 bases, the J end by 8 bases, with 14 bases between.

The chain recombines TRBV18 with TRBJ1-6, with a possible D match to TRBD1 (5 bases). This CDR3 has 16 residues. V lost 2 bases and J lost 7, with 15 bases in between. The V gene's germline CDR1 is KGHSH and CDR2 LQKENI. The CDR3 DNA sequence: TGTGCCAGCTCACCAATGTTCGGCGGGACGAATTCACCCCTCCACTTT. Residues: CASSPMFGGTNSPLHF.

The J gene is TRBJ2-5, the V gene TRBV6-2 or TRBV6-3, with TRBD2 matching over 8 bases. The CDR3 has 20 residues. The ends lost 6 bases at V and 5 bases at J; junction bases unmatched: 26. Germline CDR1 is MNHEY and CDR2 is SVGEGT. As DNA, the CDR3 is TGTGCCAGCAGCTCCTACAGCCGACTAGCGCCTGGCCAATCTTGGGAGACCCAGTACTTC. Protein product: CASSSYSRLAPGQSWETQYF.

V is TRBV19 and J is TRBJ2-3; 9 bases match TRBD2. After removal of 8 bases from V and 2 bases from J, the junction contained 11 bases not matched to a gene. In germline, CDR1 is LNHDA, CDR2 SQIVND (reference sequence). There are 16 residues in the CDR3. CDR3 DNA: TGTGCCAGTCAAGTATGGGGCGGGGGGGCCACAGATACGCAGTATTTT. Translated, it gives CASQVWGGGATDTQYF.

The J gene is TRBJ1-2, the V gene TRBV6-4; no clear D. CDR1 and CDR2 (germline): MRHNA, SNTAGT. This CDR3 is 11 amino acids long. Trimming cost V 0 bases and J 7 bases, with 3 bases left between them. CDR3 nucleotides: TGTGCCAGCAGTGACTCCCTTGGCTACACCTTC. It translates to CASSDSLGYTF.

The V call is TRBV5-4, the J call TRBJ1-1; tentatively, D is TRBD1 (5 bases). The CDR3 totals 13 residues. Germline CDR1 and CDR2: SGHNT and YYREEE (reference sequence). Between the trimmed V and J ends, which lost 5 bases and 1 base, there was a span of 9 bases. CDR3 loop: CASSGRGNTEAFF. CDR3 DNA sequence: TGTGCCAGCAGTGGGAGGGGGAACACTGAAGCTTTCTTT.

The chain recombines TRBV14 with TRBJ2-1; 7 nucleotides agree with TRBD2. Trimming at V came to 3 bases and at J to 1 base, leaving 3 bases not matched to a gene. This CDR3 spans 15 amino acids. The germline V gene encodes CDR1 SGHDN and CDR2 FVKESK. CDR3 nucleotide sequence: TGTGCCAGCAGCCATCCGCGGGGGTCCTACAATGAGCAGTTCTTC. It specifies CASSHPRGSYNEQFF.

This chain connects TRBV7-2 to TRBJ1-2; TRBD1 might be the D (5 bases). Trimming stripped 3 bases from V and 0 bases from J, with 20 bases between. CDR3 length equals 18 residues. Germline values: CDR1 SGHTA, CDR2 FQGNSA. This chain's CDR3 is CASSFRHQKTEANYGYTF. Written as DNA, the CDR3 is TGTGCCAGCAGCTTTCGACACCAGAAGACAGAGGCTAACTATGGCTACACCTTC. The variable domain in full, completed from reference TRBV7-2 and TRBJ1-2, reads GAGVSQSPSNKVTEKGKDVELRCDPISGHTALYWYRQSLGQGLEFLIYFQGNSAPDKSGLPSDRFSAERTGGSVSTLTIQRTQQEDSAVYLCASSFRHQKTEANYGYTFGSGTRLTVV.

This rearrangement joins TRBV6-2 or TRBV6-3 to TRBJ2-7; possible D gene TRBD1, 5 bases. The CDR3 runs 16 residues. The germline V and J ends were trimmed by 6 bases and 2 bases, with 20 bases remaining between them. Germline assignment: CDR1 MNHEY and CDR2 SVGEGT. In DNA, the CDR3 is TGTGCCAGCAGCGAAGACAGCTCAAAAATTACCTACGAGCAGTACTTC. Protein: CASSEDSSKITYEQYF.

The chain's CDR3 is CASSLAPGLAAQETQYF. For the CDR3, the DNA is TGTGCCAGCAGCTTAGCTCCGGGACTAGCGGCGCAAGAGACCCAGTACTTC. The J gene is TRBJ2-5, the V gene TRBV7-2, with 11 bases aligning to TRBD2. V was pared by 0 bases and J by 2 bases, with 5 bases of the junction left unmatched. The germline gives CDR1 SGHTA, CDR2 FQGNSA. The length of the CDR3 is 17 residues.

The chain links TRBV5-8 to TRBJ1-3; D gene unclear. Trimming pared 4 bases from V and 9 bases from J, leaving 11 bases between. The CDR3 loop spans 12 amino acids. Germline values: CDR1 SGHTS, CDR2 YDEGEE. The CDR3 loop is CASSPRSITIYF. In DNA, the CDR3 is TGTGCCAGCAGCCCGAGGTCGATCACCATATATTTT.

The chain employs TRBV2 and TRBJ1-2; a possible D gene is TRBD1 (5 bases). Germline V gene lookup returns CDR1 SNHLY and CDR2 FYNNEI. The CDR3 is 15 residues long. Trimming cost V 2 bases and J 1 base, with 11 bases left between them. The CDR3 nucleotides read TGTGCCAGCAGTGAACTTTCGACAGATAACTATGGCTACACCTTC. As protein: CASSELSTDNYGYTF.